The next 5 T cell receptor beta chains were all read from a single sample in a study of OX40 agonist ivuxolimab in advanced cancers. The library was made by the immunoSEQ multiplex PCR assay. The source is immuneACCESS, and TCRdb retained only in-frame sequences with V and J called. Part of the clones is not carried over; for the studies checked, unresolved V genes explain less than half of this, and the remainder is unexplained. This sample gives 55,000 to 70,000 clones in total; 92% of them show up just once. The ten biggest clones cover 6.5% to 8.5% of the sample. This specimen consisted of CD4+ or CD8+ T cells sorted from blood, obtained in a trial of the OX40 agonist ivuxolimab. These receptors all come from an adult with an advanced solid tumor such as melanoma, head and neck, liver or kidney cancer.

The CDR3 bases are TGTGCCAGCAGCTCCACCGGTAGATTACCCTATGGCTACACCTTC. Translating it yields CASSSTGRLPYGYTF. The genes are TRBV7-9 and TRBJ1-2; D is unclear. The germline gives CDR1 SEHNR, CDR2 FQNEAQ (reference sequence). The CDR3 extends over 15 amino acids. Trimming shortened V by 4 bases and J by 4 bases, and 16 bases separated the two germline ends.

The chain recombines TRBV30 with TRBJ2-3; TRBD2 might be the D (5 bases). The CDR3 extends over 14 amino acids. The germline CDR1 and CDR2 sequences are GTSNPN and SVGIG (reference sequence). The ends were cut back, 4 bases at V and 4 bases at J, with 15 bases in the middle. Here the CDR3 reads CAWTGRGQADTQYF. The DNA of the CDR3 is TGTGCCTGGACCGGACGAGGGCAAGCAGATACGCAGTATTTT. The full variable domain, completed using reference TRBV30 and TRBJ2-3, is SQTIHQWPATLVQPVGSPLSLECTVEGTSNPNLYWYRQAAGRGLQLLFYSVGIGQISSEVPQNLSASRPQDRQFILSSKKLLLSDSGFYLCAWTGRGQADTQYFGPGTRLTVL.

The chain uses TRBV19 and TRBJ1-2, with D possibly TRBD1 on 5 matching bases. The length of the CDR3 is 15 residues. The germline V gene encodes CDR1 LNHDA and CDR2 SQIVND (reference sequence). Trimming removed 6 bases from V and 4 bases from J, with 18 bases in between. CDR3 sequence reads: CASSLNLDKLYGYTF. In DNA form, the CDR3 reads TGTGCCAGTAGCCTAAACTTGGACAAACTCTATGGCTACACCTTC. The whole variable domain, filled in from reference TRBV19 and TRBJ1-2, reads DGGITQSPKYLFRKEGQNVTLSCEQNLNHDAMYWYRQDPGQGLRLIYYSQIVNDFQKGDIAEGYSVSREKKESFPLTVTSAQKNPTAFYLCASSLNLDKLYGYTFGSGTRLTVV.

The V call is TRBV4-3, the J call TRBJ2-1; TRBD2 is a possible D gene (6 bases). The ends were cut back, 1 base at V and 6 bases at J, with 13 bases in the middle. Germline CDR1 is LGHNA and CDR2 is YSLEER. The CDR3 spans 15 residues. In DNA form, the CDR3 reads TGCGCCAGCAGCCAAGGACTAGGCTTGACCAATGAGCAGTTCTTC. It translates to CASSQGLGLTNEQFF.

This chain uses TRBV30 with TRBJ2-1, with a weak D call TRBD2 (5 bases). V lost 3 bases and J 10 bases, leaving 10 bases between the germline ends. This CDR3 is built from 11 residues. CDR1 is GTSNPN, CDR2 SVGIG, per germline (reference sequence). DNA for the CDR3: TGTGCCTGGAGCGAGGGAGTAGAGCAGTTCTTC. This encodes CAWSEGVEQFF.